This T cell receptor beta chain was observed in a study of CD8+ T cells in alopecia areata. As for the study in general: Each of the treated patients was given oral tofacitinib, 5 to 10 mg twice daily, for moderate-to-severe alopecia areata. After 6 to 18 months of tofacitinib, follow-up continued 6 months off drug. Study-wide results and caveats: Affected scalp, especially in alopecia totalis/universalis, had a higher clonality than normal scalp did.

This clone was observed a handful of times. The antigen is undetermined. This CDR3 contains 13 residues. V lost 6 bases and J 0 bases, leaving 5 bases between the germline ends. Germline CDR1 is MNHEY and CDR2 is SVGAGI. Alopecia areata patients gave lesional scalp punch biopsies and peripheral blood samples. RNA was isolated and reverse transcribed to cDNA, the sequencing template. Data came from immunoSEQ multiplex PCR; TCRdb stores just in-frame clones and leaves some out. The data show 10,000 to 15,000 clones, 45% to 70% seen once. The receptor comes from a human donor with alopecia areata. The chain combines TRBV6-5 with TRBJ1-4, with D uncertain. Input material: skin. The CDR3 region has the DNA TGTGCCAGCAGACTTGCAACTAATGAAAAACTGTTTTTT. Protein product: CASRLATNEKLFF.